The 11 T cell receptor beta chains given below trace back to one sample, sequenced in a study of control samples from healthy donors and cancer patients. Assay: immunoSEQ multiplex PCR; the TCRdb copy retains only in-frame clones and omits some. The sample includes approximately 6,600 clones, approximately 68% of them seen just once. The sequenced material came from formalin-fixed, paraffin-embedded tissue. The receptors here all came from a male donor with melanoma.

The rearrangement joins TRBV4-1 to TRBJ2-1; D is perhaps TRBD2 (5 bases). Germline V gives CDR1 MGHRA, CDR2 YSYEKL. The CDR3 has 18 amino acids. V shed 3 bases and J shed 4 bases, with 22 bases lying between them. CDR3 bases: TGCGCCAGCAGCCAGGAGCCGTTTAGGGAGTCGGAGTACAATGAGCAGTTCTTC. Protein product: CASSQEPFRESEYNEQFF.

This chain joins TRBV7-3 and TRBJ2-5, with D perhaps TRBD2 (6 bases). V lost 5 bases, J lost 3 bases, and 10 bases lay in between. Per the germline V gene, CDR1 is SGHTA and CDR2 is FQGTGA. The CDR3 contains 13 residues. This chain's CDR3 is CASSLTREETQYF. The CDR3 DNA sequence: TGTGCCAGCAGCCTGACTAGAGAAGAGACCCAGTACTTC.

The chain has TRBV6-1 and TRBJ2-5; D remains unclear. The V end lost 2 bases, the J end lost 5 bases, and 15 bases lay between the germline ends. The germline CDR1 and CDR2 sequences are MNHNS and SASEGT. The CDR3 has 15 residues. The CDR3 sequence: CASSENSLARETQYF. The DNA for the CDR3 is TGTGCCAGCAGTGAAAATTCCCTGGCGCGGGAGACCCAGTACTTC.

This chain connects TRBV6-6 to TRBJ2-1; 7 positions match TRBD1. Germline V gene lookup returns CDR1 MNHNY and CDR2 SVGAGI (reference sequence). V shed 0 bases, J shed 10 bases, and the junction held 12 bases outside the gene matches. CDR3 length: 16 residues. The CDR3: CASSYSPALTGDEQFF. CDR3 in DNA: TGTGCCAGCAGTTACTCGCCGGCCCTTACAGGGGACGAGCAGTTCTTC.

J is TRBJ2-3 and V is TRBV6-2 or TRBV6-3, with D uncertain. The CDR3 is 15 amino acids. Deletions cut 2 bases from V and 0 bases from J, with 9 bases between. Germline V lookup: CDR1 MNHEY, CDR2 SVGEGT. The CDR3 spells CASSYVSVSTDTQYF. In DNA, the CDR3 is TGTGCCAGCAGTTACGTCTCGGTTAGCACAGATACGCAGTATTTT.

By frequency in the sample, this clone is large. The J gene is TRBJ2-2, the V gene TRBV5-1; D may correspond to TRBD1 or TRBD2 (5 bases each). This CDR3 has 15 residues. Germline V CDR1 and CDR2: SGHRS, YFSETQ. V was shortened by 2 bases and J by 4 bases, with 12 bases between the two germline ends. This chain's CDR3 is CASSFDTRGTGELFF. The DNA of the CDR3 is TGCGCCAGCAGCTTTGACACGAGGGGCACCGGGGAGCTGTTTTTT.

V gene TRBV4-2 combines with J gene TRBJ2-7; D remains ambiguous. This CDR3 comprises 12 residues. With 4 bases removed from V and 3 bases from J, the gap between germline ends came to 7 bases. CDR1 is LGHNA, CDR2 YNFKEQ, per germline. The CDR3 sequence: CASSLLGYEQYF. In nucleotides, the CDR3 is TGTGCCAGCAGCCTCTTGGGCTACGAGCAGTACTTC.

This rearrangement joins TRBV5-6 to TRBJ2-7; D possibly corresponds to TRBD1 (7 bases). The ends were cut back, 2 bases at V and 4 bases at J, with 16 bases in the middle. CDR3 length: 15 amino acids. Looked up from germline, CDR1 is SGHDT and CDR2 is YYEEEE. The CDR3 sequence is CASSFLGSGGYEQYF. The DNA of the CDR3 is TGTGCCAGCAGCTTTCTAGGGTCAGGGGGGTACGAGCAGTACTTC.

The chain carries TRBV24-1 and TRBJ2-7; D remains unclear. This CDR3 contains 14 residues. Germline V gene sequence: CDR1 KGHDR, CDR2 SFDVKD. V lost 1 base, J lost 3 bases, and 9 bases lay in between. CDR3 sequence reads: CATSDFVANYEQYF. The CDR3 region has the DNA TGTGCCACCAGTGATTTTGTAGCTAACTACGAGCAGTACTTC.

By frequency in the sample, this clone is large. Additional DNA sequences in this sample encode the identical CDR3. The chain recombines TRBV2 with TRBJ2-5, with D tentatively TRBD1 (6 bases). From germline, CDR1 is SNHLY and CDR2 FYNNEI. This CDR3 has 16 residues. V lost 2 bases to trimming and J lost 5 bases, with 18 bases between them. The chain's CDR3 is CASSETRGGGRETQYF. The CDR3 DNA reads TGTGCCAGCAGTGAAACTAGAGGGGGTGGGCGGGAGACCCAGTACTTC.

Written as DNA, the CDR3 is TGCAGCGTCGGACAGGGGTTGGACTATGGCTACACCTTC. Its translation is CSVGQGLDYGYTF. The V gene is TRBV29-1, the J gene TRBJ1-2, with 9 bases aligning to TRBD1. The CDR3 has 13 residues. Per the germline V gene, CDR1 is SQVTM and CDR2 is ANQGSEA. With V trimmed by 6 bases and J by 3 bases, 5 bases remained unmatched. The full variable domain, with the rest looked up from reference TRBV29-1 and TRBJ1-2, is SAVISQKPSRDICQRGTSLTIQCQVDSQVTMMFWYRQQPGQSLTLIATANQGSEATYESGFVIDKFPISRPNLTFSTLTVSNMSPEDSSIYLCSVGQGLDYGYTFGSGTRLTVV.